This T cell receptor (beta chain) originates from a study of spatial heterogeneity in lung cancer. Across the study: Raw sequencing reads included, on average, more than ten appearances of each unique TCR and UMI combination.

Time point specified: sample taken at primary tumor resection. Whole RNA obtained from tumor, nontumor lung or frozen PBMC underwent sequencing without sorting. Untreated early-stage non-small cell lung cancer patients, approximately 76 in total, were the donors. TCRdb used MiXCR to reprocess the 5' RACE reads, holding one entry per CDR3 protein. The table includes 82,000 or so distinct CDR3 sequences, over 10% detected once. This clonotype was seen many times. The source material was PBMCs, sampled at surgery. The TCR comes from a male donor with early-stage non-small cell lung cancer.

CDR3 region: CASLGQAGSYNEQFF. DNA of the CDR3: TGTGCTAGTCTTGGACAGGCTGGGTCCTACAATGAGCAGTTCTTC. This chain uses TRBV12-5 with TRBJ2-1; 7 nucleotides agree with TRBD1. J lost 1 base, V lost 8 bases, and 8 bases had no gene match. Germline CDR1 is LGHNT and CDR2 is FRNRAP. This CDR3 is built from 15 residues.